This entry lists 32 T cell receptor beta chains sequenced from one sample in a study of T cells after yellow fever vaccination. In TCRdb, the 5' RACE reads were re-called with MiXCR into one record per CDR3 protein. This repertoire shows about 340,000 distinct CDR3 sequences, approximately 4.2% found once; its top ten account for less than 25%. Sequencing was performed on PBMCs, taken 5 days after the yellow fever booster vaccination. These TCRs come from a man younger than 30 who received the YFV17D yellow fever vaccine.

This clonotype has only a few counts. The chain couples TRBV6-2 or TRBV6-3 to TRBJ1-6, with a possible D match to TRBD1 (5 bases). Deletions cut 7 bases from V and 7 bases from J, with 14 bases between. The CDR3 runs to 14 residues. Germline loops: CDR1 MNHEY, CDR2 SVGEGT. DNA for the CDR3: TGTGCCAGCACCACGGGGCGGTGGAATTCACCCCTCCACTTT. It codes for CASTTGRWNSPLHF.

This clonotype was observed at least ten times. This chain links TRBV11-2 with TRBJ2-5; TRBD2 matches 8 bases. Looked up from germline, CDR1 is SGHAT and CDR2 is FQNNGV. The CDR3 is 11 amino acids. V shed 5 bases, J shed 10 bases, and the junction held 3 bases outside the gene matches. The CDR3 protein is CASSLGGDQYF. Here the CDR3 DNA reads TGTGCCAGCAGCCTCGGGGGGGACCAGTACTTC.

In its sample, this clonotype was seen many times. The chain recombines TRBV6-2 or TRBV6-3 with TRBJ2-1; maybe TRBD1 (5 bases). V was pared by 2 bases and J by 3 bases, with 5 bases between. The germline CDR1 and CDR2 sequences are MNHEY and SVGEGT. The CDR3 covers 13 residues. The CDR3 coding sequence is TGTGCCAGCAGTTACGACAGCTACAATGAGCAGTTCTTC. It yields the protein CASSYDSYNEQFF.

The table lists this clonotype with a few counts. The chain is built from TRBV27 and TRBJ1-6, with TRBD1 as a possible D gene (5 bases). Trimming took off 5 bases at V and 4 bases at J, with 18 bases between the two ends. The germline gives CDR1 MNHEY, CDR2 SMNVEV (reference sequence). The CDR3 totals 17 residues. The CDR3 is CASSLRGSGGYNSPLHF. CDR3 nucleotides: TGTGCCAGCAGTCTTCGGGGGTCCGGGGGATATAATTCACCCCTCCACTTT.

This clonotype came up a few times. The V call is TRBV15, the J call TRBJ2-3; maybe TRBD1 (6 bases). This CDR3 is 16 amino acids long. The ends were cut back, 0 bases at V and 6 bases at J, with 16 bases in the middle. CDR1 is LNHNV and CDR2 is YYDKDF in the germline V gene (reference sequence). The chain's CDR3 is CATSRDMDSYVDTQYF. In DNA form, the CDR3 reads TGTGCCACCAGCAGAGATATGGACAGTTATGTCGATACGCAGTATTTT.

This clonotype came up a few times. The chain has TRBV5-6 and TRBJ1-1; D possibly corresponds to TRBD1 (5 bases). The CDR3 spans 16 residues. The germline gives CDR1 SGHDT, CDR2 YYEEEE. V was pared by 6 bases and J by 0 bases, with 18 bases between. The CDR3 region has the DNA TGTGCCAGCAACCTCGGGGGTCGGTGGGTGAACACTGAAGCTTTCTTT. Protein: CASNLGGRWVNTEAFF.

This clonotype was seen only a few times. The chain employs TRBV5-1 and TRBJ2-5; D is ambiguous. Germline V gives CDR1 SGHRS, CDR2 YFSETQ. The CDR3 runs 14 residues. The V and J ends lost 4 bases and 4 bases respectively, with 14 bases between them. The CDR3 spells CASSPSGATETQYF. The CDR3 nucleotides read TGCGCCAGCAGCCCTTCGGGTGCTACAGAGACCCAGTACTTC. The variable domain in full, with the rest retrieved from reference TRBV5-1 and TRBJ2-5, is KAGVTQTPRYLIKTRGQQVTLSCSPISGHRSVSWYQQTPGQGLQFLFEYFSETQRNKGNFPGRFSGRQFSNSRSEMNVSTLELGDSALYLCASSPSGATETQYFGPGTRLLVL.

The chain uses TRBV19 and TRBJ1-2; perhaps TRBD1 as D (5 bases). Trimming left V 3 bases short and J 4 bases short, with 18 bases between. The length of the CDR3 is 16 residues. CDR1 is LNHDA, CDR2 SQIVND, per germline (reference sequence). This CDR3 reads CASSIDPGRIIYGYTF. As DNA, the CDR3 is TGTGCCAGTAGTATTGATCCGGGACGGATAATCTATGGCTACACCTTC. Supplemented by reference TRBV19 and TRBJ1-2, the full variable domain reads DGGITQSPKYLFRKEGQNVTLSCEQNLNHDAMYWYRQDPGQGLRLIYYSQIVNDFQKGDIAEGYSVSREKKESFPLTVTSAQKNPTAFYLCASSIDPGRIIYGYTFGSGTRLTVV.

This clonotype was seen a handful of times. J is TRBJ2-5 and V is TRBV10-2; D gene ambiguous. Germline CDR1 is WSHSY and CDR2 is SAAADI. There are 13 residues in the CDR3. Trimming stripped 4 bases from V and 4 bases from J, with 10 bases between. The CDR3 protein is CASSVSSVETQYF. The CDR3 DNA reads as TGCGCCAGCAGTGTCTCCAGTGTAGAGACCCAGTACTTC.

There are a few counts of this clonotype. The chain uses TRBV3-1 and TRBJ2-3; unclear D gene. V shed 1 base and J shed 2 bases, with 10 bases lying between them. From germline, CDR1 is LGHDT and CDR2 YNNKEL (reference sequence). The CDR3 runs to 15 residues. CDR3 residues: CASSQVIRTTDTQYF. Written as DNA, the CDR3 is TGTGCCAGCAGCCAAGTGATCCGGACCACAGATACGCAGTATTTT.

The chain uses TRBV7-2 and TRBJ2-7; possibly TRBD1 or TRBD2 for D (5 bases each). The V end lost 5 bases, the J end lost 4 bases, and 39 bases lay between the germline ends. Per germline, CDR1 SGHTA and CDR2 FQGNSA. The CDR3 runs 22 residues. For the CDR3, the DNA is TGTGCCAGCAGCAATCCGGGACCGGGTAGCTGGGGTAGCTCCACGATCGATTACGAGCAGTACTTC. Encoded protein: CASSNPGPGSWGSSTIDYEQYF.

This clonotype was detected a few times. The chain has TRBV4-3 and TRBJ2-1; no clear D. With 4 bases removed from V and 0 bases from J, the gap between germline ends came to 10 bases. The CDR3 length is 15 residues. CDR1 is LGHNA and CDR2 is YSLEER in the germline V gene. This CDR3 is CASSRERSSYNEQFF. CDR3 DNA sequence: TGCGCCAGCAGCCGAGAGCGTAGCTCCTACAATGAGCAGTTCTTC.

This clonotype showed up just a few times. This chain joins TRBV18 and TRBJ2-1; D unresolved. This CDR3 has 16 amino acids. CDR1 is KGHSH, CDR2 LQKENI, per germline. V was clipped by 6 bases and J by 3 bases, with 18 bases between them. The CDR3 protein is CASSFTTMNNYNEQFF. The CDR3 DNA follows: TGTGCCAGCTCCTTCACCACAATGAATAACTACAATGAGCAGTTCTTC.

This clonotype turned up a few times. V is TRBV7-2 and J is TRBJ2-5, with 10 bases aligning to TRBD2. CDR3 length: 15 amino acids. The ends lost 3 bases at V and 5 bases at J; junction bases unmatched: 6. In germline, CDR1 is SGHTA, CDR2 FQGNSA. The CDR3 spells CASSFGSGGLETQYF. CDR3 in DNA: TGTGCCAGCAGCTTTGGTAGCGGGGGGCTGGAGACCCAGTACTTC.

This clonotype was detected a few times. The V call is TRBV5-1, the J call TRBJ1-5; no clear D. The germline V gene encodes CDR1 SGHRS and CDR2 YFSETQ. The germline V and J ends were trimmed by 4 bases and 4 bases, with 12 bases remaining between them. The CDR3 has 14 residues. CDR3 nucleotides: TGCGCCAGCAGCCCGGACCCGCGGAATCAGCCCCAGCATTTT. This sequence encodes CASSPDPRNQPQHF.

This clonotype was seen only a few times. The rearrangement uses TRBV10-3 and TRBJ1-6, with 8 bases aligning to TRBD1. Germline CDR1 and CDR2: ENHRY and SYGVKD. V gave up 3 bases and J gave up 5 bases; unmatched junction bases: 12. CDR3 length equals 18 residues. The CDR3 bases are TGTGCCATCAGTGACACGGACAGGGACCCTCTGGATAATTCACCCCTCCACTTT. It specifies CAISDTDRDPLDNSPLHF.

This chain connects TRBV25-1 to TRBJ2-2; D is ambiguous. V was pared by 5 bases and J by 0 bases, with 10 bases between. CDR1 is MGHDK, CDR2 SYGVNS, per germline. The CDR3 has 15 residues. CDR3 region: CASSKKVANTGELFF. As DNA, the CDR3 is TGTGCCAGCAGTAAGAAGGTAGCGAACACCGGGGAGCTGTTTTTT.

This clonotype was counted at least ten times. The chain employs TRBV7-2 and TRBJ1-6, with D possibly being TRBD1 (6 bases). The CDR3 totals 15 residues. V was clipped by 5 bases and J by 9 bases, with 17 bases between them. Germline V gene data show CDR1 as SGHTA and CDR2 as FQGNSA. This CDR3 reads CASSGRDILSSPLHF. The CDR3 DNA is TGTGCCAGCAGCGGCCGGGACATACTGAGTTCACCCCTCCACTTT.

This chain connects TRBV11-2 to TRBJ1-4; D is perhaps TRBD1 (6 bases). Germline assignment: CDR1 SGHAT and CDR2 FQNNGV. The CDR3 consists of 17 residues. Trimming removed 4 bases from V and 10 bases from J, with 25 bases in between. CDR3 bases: TGTGCCAGCAGCTCGACATCTATGAACTGGGGGGGCGGAAAACTGTTTTTT. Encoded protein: CASSSTSMNWGGGKLFF.

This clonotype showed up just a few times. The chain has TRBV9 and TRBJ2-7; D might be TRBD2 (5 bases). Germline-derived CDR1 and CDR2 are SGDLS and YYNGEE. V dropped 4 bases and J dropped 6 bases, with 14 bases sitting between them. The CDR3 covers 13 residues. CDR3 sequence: CASSLGESGEQYV. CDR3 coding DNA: TGTGCCAGCAGCCTCGGGGAATCCGGCGAGCAGTACGTC.

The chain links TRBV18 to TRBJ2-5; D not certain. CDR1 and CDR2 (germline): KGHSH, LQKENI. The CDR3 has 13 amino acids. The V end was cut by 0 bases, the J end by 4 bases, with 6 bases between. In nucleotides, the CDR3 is TGTGCCAGCTCACCACCGACCCGAGAGACCCAGTACTTC. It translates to CASSPPTRETQYF.

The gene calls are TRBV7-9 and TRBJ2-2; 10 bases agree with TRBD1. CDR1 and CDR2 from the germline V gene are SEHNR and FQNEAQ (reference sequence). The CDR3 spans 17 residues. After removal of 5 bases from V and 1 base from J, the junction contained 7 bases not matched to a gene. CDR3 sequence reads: CASSKRGQGGNTGELFF. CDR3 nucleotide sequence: TGTGCCAGCAGCAAACGCGGACAGGGGGGGAACACCGGGGAGCTGTTTTTT. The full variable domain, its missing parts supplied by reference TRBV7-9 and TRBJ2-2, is DTGVSQNPRHKITKRGQNVTFRCDPISEHNRLYWYRQTLGQGPEFLTYFQNEAQLEKSRLLSDRFSAERPKGSFSTLEIQRTEQGDSAMYLCASSKRGQGGNTGELFFGEGSRLTVL.

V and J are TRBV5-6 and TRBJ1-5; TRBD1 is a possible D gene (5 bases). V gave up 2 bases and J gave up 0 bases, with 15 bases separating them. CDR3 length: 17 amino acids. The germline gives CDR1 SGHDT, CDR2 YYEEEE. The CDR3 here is CASSLTRGVYSNQPQHF. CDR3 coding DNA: TGTGCCAGCAGCTTAACAAGGGGCGTCTATAGCAATCAGCCCCAGCATTTT.

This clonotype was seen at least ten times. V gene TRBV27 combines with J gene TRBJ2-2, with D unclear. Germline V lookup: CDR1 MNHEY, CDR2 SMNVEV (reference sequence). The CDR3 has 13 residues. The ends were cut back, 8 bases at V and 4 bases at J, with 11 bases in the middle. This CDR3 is CASGLLSTGELFF. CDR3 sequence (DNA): TGTGCCAGCGGGCTTCTCTCCACCGGGGAGCTGTTTTTT.

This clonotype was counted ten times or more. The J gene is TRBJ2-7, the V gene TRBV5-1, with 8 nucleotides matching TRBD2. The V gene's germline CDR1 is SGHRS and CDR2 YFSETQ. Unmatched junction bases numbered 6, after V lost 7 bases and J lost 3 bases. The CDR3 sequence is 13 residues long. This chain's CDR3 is CASGLGTSYEQYF. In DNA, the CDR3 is TGCGCCAGCGGACTCGGGACTAGCTACGAGCAGTACTTC.

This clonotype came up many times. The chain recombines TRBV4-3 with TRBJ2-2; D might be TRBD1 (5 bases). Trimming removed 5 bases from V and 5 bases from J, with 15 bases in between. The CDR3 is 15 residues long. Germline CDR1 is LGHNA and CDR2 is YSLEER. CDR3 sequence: CASSIAGLETGELFF. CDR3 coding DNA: TGCGCCAGCAGCATCGCAGGGTTAGAGACCGGGGAGCTGTTTTTT.

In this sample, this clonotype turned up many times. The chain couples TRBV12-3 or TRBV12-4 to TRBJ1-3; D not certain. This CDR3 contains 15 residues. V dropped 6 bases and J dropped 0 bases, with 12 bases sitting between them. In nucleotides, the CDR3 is TGTGCCAGCAGCTACTTGGTAAACTCTGGAAACACCATATATTTT. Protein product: CASSYLVNSGNTIYF.

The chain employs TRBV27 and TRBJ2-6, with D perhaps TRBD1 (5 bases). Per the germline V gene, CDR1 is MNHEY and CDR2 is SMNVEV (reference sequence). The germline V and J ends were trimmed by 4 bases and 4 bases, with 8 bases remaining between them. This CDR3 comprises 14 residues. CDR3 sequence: CASSWTTGANVLTF. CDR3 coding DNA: TGTGCCAGCAGTTGGACAACAGGGGCCAACGTCCTGACTTTC.

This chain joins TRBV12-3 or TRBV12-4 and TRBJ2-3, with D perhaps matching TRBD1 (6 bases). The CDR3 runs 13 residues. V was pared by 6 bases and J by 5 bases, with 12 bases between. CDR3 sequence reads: CASRGAGIDTQYF. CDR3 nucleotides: TGTGCCAGCAGGGGGGCAGGGATAGATACGCAGTATTTT.

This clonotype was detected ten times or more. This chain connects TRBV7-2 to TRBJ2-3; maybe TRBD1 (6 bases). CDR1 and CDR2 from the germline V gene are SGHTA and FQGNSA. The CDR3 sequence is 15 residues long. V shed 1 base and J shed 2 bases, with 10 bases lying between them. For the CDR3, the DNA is TGTGCCAGCAGCTTAGATCGGGGACACACAGATACGCAGTATTTT. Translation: CASSLDRGHTDTQYF.

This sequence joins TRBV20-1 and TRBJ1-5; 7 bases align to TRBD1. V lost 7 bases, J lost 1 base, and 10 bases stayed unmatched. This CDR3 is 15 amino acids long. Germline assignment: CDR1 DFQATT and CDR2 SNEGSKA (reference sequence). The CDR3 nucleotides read TGCAGTGTAAGCCTCAGGGGGGGAAGCAATCAGCCCCAGCATTTT. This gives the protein CSVSLRGGSNQPQHF.

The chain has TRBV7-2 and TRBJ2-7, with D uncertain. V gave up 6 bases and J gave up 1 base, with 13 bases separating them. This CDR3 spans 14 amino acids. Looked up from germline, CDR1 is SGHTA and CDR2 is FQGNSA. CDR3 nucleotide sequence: TGTGCCAGCAGTCACTGGGGTTCATCCTACGAGCAGTACGTC. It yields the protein CASSHWGSSYEQYV.